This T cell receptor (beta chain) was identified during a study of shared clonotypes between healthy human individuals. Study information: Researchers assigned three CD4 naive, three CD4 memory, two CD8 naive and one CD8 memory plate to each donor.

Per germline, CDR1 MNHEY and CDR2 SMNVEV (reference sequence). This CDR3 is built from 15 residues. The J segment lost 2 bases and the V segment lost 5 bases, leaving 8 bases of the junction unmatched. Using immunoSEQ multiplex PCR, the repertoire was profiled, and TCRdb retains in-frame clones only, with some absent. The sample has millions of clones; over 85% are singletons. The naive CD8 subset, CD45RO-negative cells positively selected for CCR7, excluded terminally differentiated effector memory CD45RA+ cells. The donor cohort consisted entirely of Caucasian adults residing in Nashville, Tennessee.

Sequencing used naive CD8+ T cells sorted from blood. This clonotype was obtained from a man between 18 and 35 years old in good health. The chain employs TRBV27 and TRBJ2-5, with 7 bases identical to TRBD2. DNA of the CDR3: TGTGCCAGCAGTCCCGGGGGGTCGGCACAAGAGACCCAGTACTTC. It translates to CASSPGGSAQETQYF.